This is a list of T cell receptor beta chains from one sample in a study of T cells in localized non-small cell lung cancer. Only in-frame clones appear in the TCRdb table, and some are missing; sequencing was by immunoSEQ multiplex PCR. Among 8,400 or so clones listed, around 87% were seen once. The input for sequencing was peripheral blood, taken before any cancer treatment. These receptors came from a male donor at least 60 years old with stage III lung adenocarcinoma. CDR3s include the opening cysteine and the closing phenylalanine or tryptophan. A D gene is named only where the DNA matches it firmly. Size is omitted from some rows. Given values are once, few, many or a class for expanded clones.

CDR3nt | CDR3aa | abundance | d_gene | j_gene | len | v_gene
TGCGCCAGCAGCCAAGAAGGCGCGATGACCGAAGCTTTCTTT | CASSQEGAMTEAFF | . | . | TRBJ1-1 | 14 | TRBV4-1
TGCGCCAGCAGCTTGGGTTTCCGGACGGATGAAGCTTTCTTT | CASSLGFRTDEAFF | . | . | TRBJ1-1 | 14 | TRBV5-1
TGTGCCAGCAGTTACTCGCTAGCGGTTTACGAGCAGTACTTC | CASSYSLAVYEQYF | . | TRBD2 | TRBJ2-7 | 14 | TRBV6-6
TGTGCCAGCAGCTACAGGGGGCGGAATGAGCAGTTCTTC | CASSYRGRNEQFF | . | TRBD1 | TRBJ2-1 | 13 | TRBV7-2
TGTGCCAGCAGCTACCTAGGGTTTGACTCTCACGAGCAGTACTTC | CASSYLGFDSHEQYF | . | . | TRBJ2-7 | 15 | TRBV14
TGTGCCAGCAGCCCAAACGACTACGAGCAGTACTTC | CASSPNDYEQYF | . | . | TRBJ2-7 | 12 | TRBV5-4
TGTGCCAGCAGCCAAGAGAAGCGGAACACCGGGGAGCTGTTTTTT | CASSQEKRNTGELFF | few | . | TRBJ2-2 | 15 | TRBV4-2
TGTGCCAGCAGTTTCGAGGGAAACTATGGCTACACCTTC | CASSFEGNYGYTF | . | . | TRBJ1-2 | 13 | TRBV27
TGCGCCAGCAGCCTGGGACTAGCGGGAGCTGACGGGGAGCTGTTTTTT | CASSLGLAGADGELFF | . | TRBD2 | TRBJ2-2 | 16 | TRBV4-3
TGTGCCAGCAGTTTAGGACAGGGGGAGCTCCAAGAGACCCAGTACTTC | CASSLGQGELQETQYF | . | TRBD1 | TRBJ2-5 | 16 | TRBV27
TGTGCCAGCAGCGTAGCCCTAAACACTGAAGCTTTCTTT | CASSVALNTEAFF | few | . | TRBJ1-1 | 13 | TRBV9
TGTGCCACCAGCAGAGTTGCGGGCAGGAGTGAAGGCTACACCTTC | CATSRVAGRSEGYTF | . | . | TRBJ1-2 | 15 | TRBV15
TGTGCCAGCAGCTTAGAGGGCTTAGAGACCCAGTACTTC | CASSLEGLETQYF | . | . | TRBJ2-5 | 13 | TRBV7-9
TGTGCCAGCAGTTCGAGAGCGCGACTAGCGGGAGACACCGGGGAGCTGTTTTTT | CASSSRARLAGDTGELFF | . | TRBD2 | TRBJ2-2 | 18 | TRBV27
TGTGCCATCAGTCCGGCGGGGGTGGGCGAGCAGTACTTC | CAISPAGVGEQYF | . | TRBD2 | TRBJ2-7 | 13 | TRBV10-3
TGTGCCAGCAGTTCTGGACAGGGTTATTATCAGCCCCAGCATTTT | CASSSGQGYYQPQHF | . | TRBD1 | TRBJ1-5 | 15 | TRBV28
TGTGCCACCAGCCTCATAGGAGGAGAGACCCAGTACTTC | CATSLIGGETQYF | . | . | TRBJ2-5 | 13 | TRBV15
TGTGCCAGCAGCGCTCTACAGGGTCGGGCTTCCCTCCACTTT | CASSALQGRASLHF | once | . | TRBJ1-6 | 14 | TRBV7-9
TGTGCCAGCAGCTTAGACAGGGGGCTGAACACTGAAGCTTTCTTT | CASSLDRGLNTEAFF | once | TRBD1 | TRBJ1-1 | 15 | TRBV7-2
TGTGCCAGCAGTTCACCCGAGCGGGCCCTTCTTCAAGAGACCCAGTACTTC | CASSSPERALLQETQYF | . | . | TRBJ2-5 | 17 | TRBV2
TGTGCCAGCAGGATACATGGAGGAGAGACCCAGTACTTC | CASRIHGGETQYF | . | . | TRBJ2-5 | 13 | TRBV6-5
TGTGCCAGCAGCTTAACGACGGCGGGAGCTCGGGATACGCAGTATTTT | CASSLTTAGARDTQYF | . | TRBD2 | TRBJ2-3 | 16 | TRBV7-9
TGTGCCAGCAGTTCTAGGACAGGGTCCGGCTACACCTTC | CASSSRTGSGYTF | . | TRBD1 | TRBJ1-2 | 13 | TRBV27
TGCAGCGTTGATCCGAGACGTGGCACAGATACGCAGTATTTT | CSVDPRRGTDTQYF | . | . | TRBJ2-3 | 14 | TRBV29-1
TGCGCCAGCAGCTTACGGGACTTACTCACCGGGGAGCTGTTTTTT | CASSLRDLLTGELFF | . | . | TRBJ2-2 | 15 | TRBV4-1
TGTGCCAGCAGCCTTCCGTCATGGCGGGGGGGCCAGAGGACCTACAATGAGCAGTTCTTC | CASSLPSWRGGQRTYNEQFF | . | TRBD2 | TRBJ2-1 | 20 | TRBV7-8
TGTGCCAGCAGCTTAGGGGCAGGGGGCGGAGGCTACACCTTC | CASSLGAGGGGYTF | . | TRBD1 | TRBJ1-2 | 14 | TRBV13
TGCGCCAGCAGCTACCCAGGGTCAGATACGCAGTATTTT | CASSYPGSDTQYF | . | . | TRBJ2-3 | 13 | TRBV5-1
TGTGCCACTGACGTGGACTCCTACAATGAGCAGTTCTTC | CATDVDSYNEQFF | . | . | TRBJ2-1 | 13 | TRBV7-9